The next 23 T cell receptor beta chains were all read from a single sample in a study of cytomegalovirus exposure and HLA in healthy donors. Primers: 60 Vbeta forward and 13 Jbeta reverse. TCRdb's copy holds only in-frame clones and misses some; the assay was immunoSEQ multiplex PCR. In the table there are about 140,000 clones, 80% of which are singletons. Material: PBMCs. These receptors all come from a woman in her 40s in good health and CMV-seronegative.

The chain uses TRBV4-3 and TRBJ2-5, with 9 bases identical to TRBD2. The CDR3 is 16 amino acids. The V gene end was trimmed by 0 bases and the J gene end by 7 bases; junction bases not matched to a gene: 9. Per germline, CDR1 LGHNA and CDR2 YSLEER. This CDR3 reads CASSQDLAEAGGTQYF. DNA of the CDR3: TGCGCCAGCAGCCAAGATCTTGCGGAAGCGGGGGGGACCCAGTACTTC.

The CDR3 loop is CATSRGLTADTQYF. Here the CDR3 DNA reads TGTGCCACCAGCAGGGGTCTAACAGCAGATACGCAGTATTTT. The chain uses TRBV15 and TRBJ2-3; D gene ambiguous. The CDR3 consists of 14 residues. Per germline, CDR1 LNHNV and CDR2 YYDKDF (reference sequence). V was clipped by 3 bases and J by 4 bases, with 11 bases between them. Supplemented by reference TRBV15 and TRBJ2-3, the full variable domain reads DAMVIQNPRYQVTQFGKPVTLSCSQTLNHNVMYWYQQKSSQAPKLLFHYYDKDFNNEADTPDNFQSRRPNTSFCFLDIRSPGLGDTAMYLCATSRGLTADTQYFGPGTRLTVL.

CDR3 DNA sequence: TGTGCCAGCAGTTTATCCCGGGGGAATGAGCAGTTCTTC. It specifies CASSLSRGNEQFF. This rearrangement joins TRBV27 to TRBJ2-1; D is possibly TRBD2 (6 bases). The CDR3 runs to 13 residues. V lost 0 bases and J lost 7, with 7 bases in between. Germline-derived CDR1 and CDR2 are MNHEY and SMNVEV (reference sequence).

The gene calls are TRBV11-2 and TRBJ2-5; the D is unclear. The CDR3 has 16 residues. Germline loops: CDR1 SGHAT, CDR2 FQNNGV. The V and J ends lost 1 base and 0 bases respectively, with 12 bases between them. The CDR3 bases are TGTGCCAGCAGCTTAGCTGGGCAGGTGTACCAAGAGACCCAGTACTTC. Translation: CASSLAGQVYQETQYF.

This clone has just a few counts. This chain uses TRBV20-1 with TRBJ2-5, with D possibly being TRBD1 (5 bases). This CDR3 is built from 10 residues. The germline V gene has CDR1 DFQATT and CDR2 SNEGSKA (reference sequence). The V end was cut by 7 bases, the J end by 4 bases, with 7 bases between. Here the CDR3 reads CSGTLETQYF. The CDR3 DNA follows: TGCAGTGGGACATTAGAGACCCAGTACTTC.

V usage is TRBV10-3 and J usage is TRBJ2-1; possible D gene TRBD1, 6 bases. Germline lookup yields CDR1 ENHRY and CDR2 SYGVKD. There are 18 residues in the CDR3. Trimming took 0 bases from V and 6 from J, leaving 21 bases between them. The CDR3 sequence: CAISESPVRGRGFNEQFF. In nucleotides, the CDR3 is TGTGCCATCAGTGAGTCGCCAGTTAGGGGCAGGGGTTTCAATGAGCAGTTCTTC.

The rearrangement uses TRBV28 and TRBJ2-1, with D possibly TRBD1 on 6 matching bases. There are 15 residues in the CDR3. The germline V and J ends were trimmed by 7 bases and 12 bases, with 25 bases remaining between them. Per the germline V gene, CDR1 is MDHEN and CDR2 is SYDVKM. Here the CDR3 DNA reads TGTGCCAGCAACCGACCGGGACACCACGAAAGTTGGCAGTTCTTC. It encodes CASNRPGHHESWQFF.

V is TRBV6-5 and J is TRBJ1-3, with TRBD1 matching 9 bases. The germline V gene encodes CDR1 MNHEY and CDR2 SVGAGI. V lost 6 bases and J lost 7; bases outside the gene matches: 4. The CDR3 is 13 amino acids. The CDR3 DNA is TGTGCCAGCAGGTCGACAGGGGGGAACACCATATATTTT. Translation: CASRSTGGNTIYF.

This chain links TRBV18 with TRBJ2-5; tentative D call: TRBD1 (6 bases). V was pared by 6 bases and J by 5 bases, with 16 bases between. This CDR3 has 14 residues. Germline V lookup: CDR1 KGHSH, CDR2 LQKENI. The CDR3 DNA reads TGTGCCAGCTCCCCTAGACAGGTGGGGGAGACCCAGTACTTC. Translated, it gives CASSPRQVGETQYF.

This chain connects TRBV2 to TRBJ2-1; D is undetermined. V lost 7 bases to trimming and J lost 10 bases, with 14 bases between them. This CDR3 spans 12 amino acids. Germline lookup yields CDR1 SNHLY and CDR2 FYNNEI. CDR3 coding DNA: TGTGCCAGCACCTTAGACATGTTCGAGCAGTTCTTC. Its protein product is CASTLDMFEQFF.

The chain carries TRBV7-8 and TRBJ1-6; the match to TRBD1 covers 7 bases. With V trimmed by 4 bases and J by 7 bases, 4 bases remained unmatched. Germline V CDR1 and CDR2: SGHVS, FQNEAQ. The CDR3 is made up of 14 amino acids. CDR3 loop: CASSWGQPNSPLHF. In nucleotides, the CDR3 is TGTGCCAGCAGCTGGGGACAGCCAAATTCACCCCTCCACTTT.

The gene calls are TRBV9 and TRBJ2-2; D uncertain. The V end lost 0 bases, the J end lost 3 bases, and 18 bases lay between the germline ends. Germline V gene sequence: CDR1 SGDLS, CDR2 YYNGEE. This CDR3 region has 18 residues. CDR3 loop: CASSVGPSRGSYTGELFF. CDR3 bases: TGTGCCAGCAGCGTAGGGCCCAGCCGAGGAAGCTACACCGGGGAGCTGTTTTTT.

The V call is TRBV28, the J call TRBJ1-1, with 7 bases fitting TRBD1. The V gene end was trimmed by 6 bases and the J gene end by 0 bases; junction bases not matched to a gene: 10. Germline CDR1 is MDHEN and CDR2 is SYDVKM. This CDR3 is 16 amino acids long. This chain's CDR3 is CASSQTRDSLNTEAFF. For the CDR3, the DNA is TGTGCCAGCAGCCAAACCCGGGACAGCTTGAACACTGAAGCTTTCTTT.

The CDR3 coding sequence is TGTGCCAGGACTCCTAGGGCTAGCGGGGGGGCCCTATTTGGGACCCAGTACTTC. Its translation is CARTPRASGGALFGTQYF. V usage is TRBV9 and J usage is TRBJ2-5, with 12 bases that match TRBD2. CDR1 and CDR2 from the germline V gene are SGDLS and YYNGEE. The CDR3 consists of 18 residues. The trim removed 8 bases at V and 7 bases at J, leaving 21 bases unmatched. The complete variable domain, with remaining parts taken from reference TRBV9 and TRBJ2-5, reads DSGVTQTPKHLITATGQRVTLRCSPRSGDLSVYWYQQSLDQGLQFLIQYYNGEERAKGNILERFSAQQFPDLHSELNLSSLELGDSALYFCARTPRASGGALFGTQYFGPGTRLLVL.

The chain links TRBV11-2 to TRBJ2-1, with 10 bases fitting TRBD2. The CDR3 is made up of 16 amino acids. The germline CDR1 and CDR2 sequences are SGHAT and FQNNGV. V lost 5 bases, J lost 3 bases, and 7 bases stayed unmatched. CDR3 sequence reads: CASSPNLAGVYNEQFF. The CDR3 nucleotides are TGTGCCAGCAGCCCCAATCTAGCGGGGGTCTACAATGAGCAGTTCTTC.

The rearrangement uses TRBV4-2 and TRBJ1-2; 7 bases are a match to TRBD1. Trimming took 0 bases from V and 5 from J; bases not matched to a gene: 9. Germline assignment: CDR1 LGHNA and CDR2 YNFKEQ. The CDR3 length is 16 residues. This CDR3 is CASSQDAYTGAYGYTF. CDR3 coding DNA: TGTGCCAGCAGCCAAGACGCGTATACAGGGGCGTATGGCTACACCTTC.

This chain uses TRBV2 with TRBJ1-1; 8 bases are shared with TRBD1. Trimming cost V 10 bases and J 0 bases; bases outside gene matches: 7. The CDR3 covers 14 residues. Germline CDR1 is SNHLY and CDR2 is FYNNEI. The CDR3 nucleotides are TGTGCCATTTACAGGGGGGATGTGAACACTGAAGCTTTCTTT. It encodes CAIYRGDVNTEAFF.

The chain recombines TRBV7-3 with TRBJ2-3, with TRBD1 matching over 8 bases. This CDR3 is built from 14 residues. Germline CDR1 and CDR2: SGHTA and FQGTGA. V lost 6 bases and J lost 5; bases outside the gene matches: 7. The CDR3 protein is CASRSGTGGDTQYF. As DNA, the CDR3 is TGTGCCAGCAGATCCGGGACAGGTGGAGATACGCAGTATTTT.

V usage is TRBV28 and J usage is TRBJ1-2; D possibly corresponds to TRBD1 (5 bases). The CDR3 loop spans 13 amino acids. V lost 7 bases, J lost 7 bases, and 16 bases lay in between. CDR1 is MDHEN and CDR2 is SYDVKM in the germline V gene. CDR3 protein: CASTSGRVRGYTF. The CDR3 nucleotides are TGTGCCAGCACGTCGGGCAGGGTTCGTGGCTACACCTTC.

Written as DNA, the CDR3 is TGTGCCAGCAGTTTTGGTCCCGCGACCGGGGAGCTGTTTTTT. This translates into CASSFGPATGELFF. The J gene is TRBJ2-2, the V gene TRBV27; D ambiguous. V lost 3 bases and J 5 bases, leaving 10 bases between the germline ends. This CDR3 has 14 residues. Germline assignment: CDR1 MNHEY and CDR2 SMNVEV (reference sequence).

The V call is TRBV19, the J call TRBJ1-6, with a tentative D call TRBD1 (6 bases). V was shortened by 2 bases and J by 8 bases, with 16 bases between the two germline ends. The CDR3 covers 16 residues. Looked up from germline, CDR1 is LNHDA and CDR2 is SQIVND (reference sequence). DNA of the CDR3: TGTGCCAGTAGTATAACTGGTTCCTCAGGGGATTCACCCCTCCACTTT. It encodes CASSITGSSGDSPLHF.

CDR3 sequence reads: CASSQVRRDRVTYEQYF. CDR3 nucleotides: TGCGCCAGCAGCCAAGTTCGTCGGGACAGGGTCACCTACGAGCAGTACTTC. The chain joins TRBV4-1 to TRBJ2-7, with 9 bases matching TRBD1. Germline V lookup: CDR1 MGHRA, CDR2 YSYEKL. This CDR3 has 17 amino acids. V dropped 1 base and J dropped 2; count of bases not matched to a gene: 9.

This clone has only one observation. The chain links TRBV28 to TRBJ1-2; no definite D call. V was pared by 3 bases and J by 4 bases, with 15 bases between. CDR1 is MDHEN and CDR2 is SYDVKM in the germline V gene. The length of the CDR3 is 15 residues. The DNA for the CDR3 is TGTGCCAGCAGTTTCGTCGCAACCGGGAGCTATGGCTACACCTTC. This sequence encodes CASSFVATGSYGYTF.